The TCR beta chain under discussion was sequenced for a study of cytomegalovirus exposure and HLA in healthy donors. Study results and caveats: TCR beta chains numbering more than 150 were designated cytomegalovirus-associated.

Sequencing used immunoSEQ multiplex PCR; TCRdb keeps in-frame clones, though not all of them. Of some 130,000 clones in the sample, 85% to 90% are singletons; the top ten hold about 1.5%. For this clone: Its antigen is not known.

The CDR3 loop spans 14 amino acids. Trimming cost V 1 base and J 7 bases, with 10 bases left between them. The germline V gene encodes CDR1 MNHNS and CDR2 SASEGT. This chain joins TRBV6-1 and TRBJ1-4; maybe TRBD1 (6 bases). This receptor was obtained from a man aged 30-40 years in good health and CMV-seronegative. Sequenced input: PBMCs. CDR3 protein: CASSEGGLGEKLFF. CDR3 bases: TGTGCCAGCAGTGAAGGGGGGCTAGGTGAAAAACTGTTTTTT.